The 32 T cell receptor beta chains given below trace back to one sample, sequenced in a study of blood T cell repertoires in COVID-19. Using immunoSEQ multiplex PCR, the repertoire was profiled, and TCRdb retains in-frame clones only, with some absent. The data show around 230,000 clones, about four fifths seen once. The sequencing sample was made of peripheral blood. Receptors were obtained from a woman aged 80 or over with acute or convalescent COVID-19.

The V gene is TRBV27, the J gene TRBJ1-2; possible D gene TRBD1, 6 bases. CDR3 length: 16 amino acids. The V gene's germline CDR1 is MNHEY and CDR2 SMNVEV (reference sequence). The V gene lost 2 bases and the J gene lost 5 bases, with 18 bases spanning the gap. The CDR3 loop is CASSLRAGESRYGYTF. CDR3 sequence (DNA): TGTGCCAGCAGTTTACGGGCAGGGGAGAGTAGGTATGGCTACACCTTC.

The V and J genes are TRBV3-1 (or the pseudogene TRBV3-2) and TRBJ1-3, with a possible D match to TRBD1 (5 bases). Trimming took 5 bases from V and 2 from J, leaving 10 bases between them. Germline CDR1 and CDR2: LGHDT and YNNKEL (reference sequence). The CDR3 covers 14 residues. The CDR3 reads CASSSRTPGNTIYF. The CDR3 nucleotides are TGTGCCAGCAGCTCCCGGACACCTGGAAACACCATATATTTT.

The CDR3 reads CASNGGTQYF. The CDR3 DNA reads as TGTGCCAGCAACGGGGGGACCCAGTACTTC. This chain connects TRBV2 to TRBJ2-5; TRBD2 is a possible D gene (6 bases). V shed 7 bases and J shed 7 bases, with 7 bases lying between them. The germline CDR1 and CDR2 sequences are SNHLY and FYNNEI. CDR3 size: 10 residues.

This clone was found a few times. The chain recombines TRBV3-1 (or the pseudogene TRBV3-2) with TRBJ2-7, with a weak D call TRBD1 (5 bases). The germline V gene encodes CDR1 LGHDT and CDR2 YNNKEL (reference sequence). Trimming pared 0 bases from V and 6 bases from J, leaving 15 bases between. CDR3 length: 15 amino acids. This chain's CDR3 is CASSQDLDTSTEQYF. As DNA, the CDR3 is TGTGCCAGCAGCCAAGATCTGGACACTTCTACCGAGCAGTACTTC.

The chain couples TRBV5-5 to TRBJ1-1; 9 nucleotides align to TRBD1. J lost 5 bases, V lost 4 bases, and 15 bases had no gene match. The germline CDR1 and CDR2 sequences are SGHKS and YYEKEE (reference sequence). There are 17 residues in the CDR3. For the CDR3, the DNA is TGTGCCAGCAGCCCGTGGACAGGGGCCCCCATAAGGACTGAAGCTTTCTTT. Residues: CASSPWTGAPIRTEAFF. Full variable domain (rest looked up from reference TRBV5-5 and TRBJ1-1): DAGVTQSPTHLIKTRGQQVTLRCSPISGHKSVSWYQQVLGQGPQFIFQYYEKEERGRGNFPDRFSARQFPNYSSELNVNALLLGDSALYLCASSPWTGAPIRTEAFFGQGTRLTVV.

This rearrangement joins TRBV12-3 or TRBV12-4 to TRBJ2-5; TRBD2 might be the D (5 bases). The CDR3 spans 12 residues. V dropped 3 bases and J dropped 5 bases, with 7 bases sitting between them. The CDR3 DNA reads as TGTGCCAGCAGTTTTGGAGGTGAGACCCAGTACTTC. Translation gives CASSFGGETQYF.

CDR3 protein: CASSHLGQALCEQYF. The DNA of the CDR3 is TGCGCCAGCTCACACCTGGGACAGGCGTTGTGCGAGCAGTACTTC. The chain carries TRBV10-1 and TRBJ2-7, with TRBD1 matching over 8 bases. This CDR3 region has 15 residues. Per germline, CDR1 WNHNN and CDR2 SYGVQD (reference sequence). The V gene end was trimmed by 8 bases and the J gene end by 6 bases; junction bases not matched to a gene: 15.

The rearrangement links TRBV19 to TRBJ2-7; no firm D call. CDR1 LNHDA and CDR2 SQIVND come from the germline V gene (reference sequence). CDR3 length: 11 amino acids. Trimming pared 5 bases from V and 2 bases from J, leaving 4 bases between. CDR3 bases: TGTGCCAGTAGTTCCGCCTACGAGCAGTACTTC. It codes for CASSSAYEQYF.

CDR3 sequence reads: CASSPYPGQPTENTEAFF. DNA of the CDR3: TGTGCCAGCAGTCCTTACCCGGGACAGCCTACGGAGAACACTGAAGCTTTCTTT. V usage is TRBV6-6 and J usage is TRBJ1-1, with 7 bases fitting TRBD1. This CDR3 contains 18 residues. With 5 bases clipped from V and 1 base from J, the junction kept 16 bases outside the gene matches. Germline assignment: CDR1 MNHNY and CDR2 SVGAGI (reference sequence).

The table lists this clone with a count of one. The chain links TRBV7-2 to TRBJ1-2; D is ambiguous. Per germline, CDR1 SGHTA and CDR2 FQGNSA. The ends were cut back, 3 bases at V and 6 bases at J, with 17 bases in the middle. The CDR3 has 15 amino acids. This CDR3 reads CASSLEGMGLDGYTF. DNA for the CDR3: TGTGCCAGCAGCTTGGAGGGAATGGGTTTGGATGGCTACACCTTC.

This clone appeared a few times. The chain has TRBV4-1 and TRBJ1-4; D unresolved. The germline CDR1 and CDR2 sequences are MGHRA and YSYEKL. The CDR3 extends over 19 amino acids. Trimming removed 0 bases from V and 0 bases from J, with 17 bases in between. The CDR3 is CASSQDLEGDTATNEKLFF. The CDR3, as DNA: TGCGCCAGCAGCCAAGATCTCGAGGGTGACACCGCAACTAATGAAAAACTGTTTTTT.

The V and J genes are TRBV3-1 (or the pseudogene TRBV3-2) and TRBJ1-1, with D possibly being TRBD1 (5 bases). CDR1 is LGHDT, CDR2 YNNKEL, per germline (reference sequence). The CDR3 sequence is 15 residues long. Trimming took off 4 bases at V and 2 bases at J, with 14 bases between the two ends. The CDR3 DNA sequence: TGTGCCAGCAGCCCAACCAGGGTCTTAAACACTGAAGCTTTCTTT. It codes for CASSPTRVLNTEAFF.

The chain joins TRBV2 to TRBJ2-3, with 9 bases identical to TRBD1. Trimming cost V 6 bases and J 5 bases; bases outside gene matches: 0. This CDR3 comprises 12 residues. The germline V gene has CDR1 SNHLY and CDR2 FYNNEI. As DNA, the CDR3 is TGTGCCAGCAGGGACAGGGGAGATACGCAGTATTTT. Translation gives CASRDRGDTQYF.

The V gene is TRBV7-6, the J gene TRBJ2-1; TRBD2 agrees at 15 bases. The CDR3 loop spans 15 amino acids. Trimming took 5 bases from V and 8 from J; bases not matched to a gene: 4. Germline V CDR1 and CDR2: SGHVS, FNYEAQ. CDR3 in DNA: TGTGCCAGCAGCCCGGGACTAGCGGGGGGTTATGAGCAGTTCTTC. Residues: CASSPGLAGGYEQFF.

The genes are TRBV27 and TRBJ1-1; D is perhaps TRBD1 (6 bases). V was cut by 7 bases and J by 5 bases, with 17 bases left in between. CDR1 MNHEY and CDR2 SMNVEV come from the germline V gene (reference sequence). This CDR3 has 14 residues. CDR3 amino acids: CASIRQAGRTEAFF. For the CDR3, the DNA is TGTGCCAGCATACGACAGGCCGGAAGGACTGAAGCTTTCTTT.

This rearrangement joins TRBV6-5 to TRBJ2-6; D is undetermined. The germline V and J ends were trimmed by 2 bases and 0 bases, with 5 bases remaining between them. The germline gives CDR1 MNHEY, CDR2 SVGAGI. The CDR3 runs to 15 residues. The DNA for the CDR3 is TGTGCCAGCAGTTACCTTCTCTCTGGGGCCAACGTCCTGACTTTC. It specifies CASSYLLSGANVLTF.

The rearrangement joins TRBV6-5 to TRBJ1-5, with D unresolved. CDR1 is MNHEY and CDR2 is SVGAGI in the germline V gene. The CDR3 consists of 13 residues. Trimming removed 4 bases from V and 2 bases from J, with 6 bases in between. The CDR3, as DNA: TGTGCCAGCAGTTCACATGGCAATCAGCCCCAGCATTTT. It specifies CASSSHGNQPQHF.

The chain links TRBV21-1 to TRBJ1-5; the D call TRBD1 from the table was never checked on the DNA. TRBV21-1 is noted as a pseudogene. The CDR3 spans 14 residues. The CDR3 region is CASSRTGLNQPQHF. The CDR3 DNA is TGTGCCAGCAGCCGGACAGGTCTCAATCAGCCCCAGCATTTT.

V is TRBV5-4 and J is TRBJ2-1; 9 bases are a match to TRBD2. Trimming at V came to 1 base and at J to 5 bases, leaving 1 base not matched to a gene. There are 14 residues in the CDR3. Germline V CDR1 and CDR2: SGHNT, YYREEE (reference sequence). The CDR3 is CASSLQRGDNEQFF. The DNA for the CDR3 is TGTGCCAGCAGCTTGCAGCGGGGGGACAATGAGCAGTTCTTC. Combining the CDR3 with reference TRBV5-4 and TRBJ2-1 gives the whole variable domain ETGVTQSPTHLIKTRGQQVTLRCSSQSGHNTVSWYQQALGQGPQFIFQYYREEENGRGNFPPRFSGLQFPNYSSELNVNALELDDSALYLCASSLQRGDNEQFFGPGTRLTVL.

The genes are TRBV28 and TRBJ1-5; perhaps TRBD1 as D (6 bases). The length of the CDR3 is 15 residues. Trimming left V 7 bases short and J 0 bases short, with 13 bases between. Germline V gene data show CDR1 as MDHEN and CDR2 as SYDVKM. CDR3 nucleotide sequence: TGTGCCAGCAACCCACAGGGAAATAGCAATCAGCCCCAGCATTTT. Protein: CASNPQGNSNQPQHF.

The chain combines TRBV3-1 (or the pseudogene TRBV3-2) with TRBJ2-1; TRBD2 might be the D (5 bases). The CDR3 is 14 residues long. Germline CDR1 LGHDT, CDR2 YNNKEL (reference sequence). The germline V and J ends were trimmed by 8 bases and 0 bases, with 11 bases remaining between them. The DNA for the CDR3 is TGTGCCAGCGAAAGGAGCGGCTCCTACAATGAGCAGTTCTTC. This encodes CASERSGSYNEQFF.

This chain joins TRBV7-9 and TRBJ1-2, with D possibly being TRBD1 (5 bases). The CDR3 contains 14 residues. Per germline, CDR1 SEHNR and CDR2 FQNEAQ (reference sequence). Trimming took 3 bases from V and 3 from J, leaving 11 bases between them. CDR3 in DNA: TGTGCCAGCAGCTTGACAGAGCACCACTATGGCTACACCTTC. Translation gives CASSLTEHHYGYTF.

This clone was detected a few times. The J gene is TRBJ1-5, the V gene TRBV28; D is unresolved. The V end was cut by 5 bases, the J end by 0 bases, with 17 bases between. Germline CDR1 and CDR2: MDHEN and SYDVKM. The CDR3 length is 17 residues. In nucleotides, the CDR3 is TGTGCCAGCAGTCCCCGAGGGCTCGGGTATAGCAATCAGCCCCAGCATTTT. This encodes CASSPRGLGYSNQPQHF. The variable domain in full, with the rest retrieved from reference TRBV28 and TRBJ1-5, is DVKVTQSSRYLVKRTGEKVFLECVQDMDHENMFWYRQDPGLGLRLIYFSYDVKMKEKGDIPEGYSVSREKKERFSLILESASTNQTSMYLCASSPRGLGYSNQPQHFGDGTRLSIL.

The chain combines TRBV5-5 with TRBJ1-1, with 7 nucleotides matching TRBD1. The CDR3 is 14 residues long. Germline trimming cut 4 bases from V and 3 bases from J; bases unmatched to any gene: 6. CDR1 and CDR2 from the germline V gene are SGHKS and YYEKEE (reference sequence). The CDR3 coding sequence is TGTGCCAGCAGCCCCTGGGGACAGCACACTGAAGCTTTCTTT. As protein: CASSPWGQHTEAFF.

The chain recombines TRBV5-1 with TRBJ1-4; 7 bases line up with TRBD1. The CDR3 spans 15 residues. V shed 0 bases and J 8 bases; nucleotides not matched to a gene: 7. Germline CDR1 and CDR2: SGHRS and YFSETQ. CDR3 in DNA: TGCGCCAGCAGCTTGGACACAGGGGTCGGGGAAAAACTGTTTTTT. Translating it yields CASSLDTGVGEKLFF. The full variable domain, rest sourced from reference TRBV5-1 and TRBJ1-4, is KAGVTQTPRYLIKTRGQQVTLSCSPISGHRSVSWYQQTPGQGLQFLFEYFSETQRNKGNFPGRFSGRQFSNSRSEMNVSTLELGDSALYLCASSLDTGVGEKLFFGSGTQLSVL.

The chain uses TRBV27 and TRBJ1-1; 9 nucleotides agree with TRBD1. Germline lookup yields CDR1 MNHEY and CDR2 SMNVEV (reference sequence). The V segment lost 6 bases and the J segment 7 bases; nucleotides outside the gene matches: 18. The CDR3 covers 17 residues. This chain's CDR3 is CASSRYGDGTGFSEAFF. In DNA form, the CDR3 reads TGTGCCAGCAGCCGATACGGTGACGGGACAGGGTTTAGTGAAGCTTTCTTT.

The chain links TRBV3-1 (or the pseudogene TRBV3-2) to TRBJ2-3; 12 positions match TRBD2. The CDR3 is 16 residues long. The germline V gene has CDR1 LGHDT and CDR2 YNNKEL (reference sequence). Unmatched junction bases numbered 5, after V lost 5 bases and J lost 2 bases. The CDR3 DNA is TGTGCCAGCAGCGTCACTAGCGGGGGGTTCACAGATACGCAGTATTTT. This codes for CASSVTSGGFTDTQYF.

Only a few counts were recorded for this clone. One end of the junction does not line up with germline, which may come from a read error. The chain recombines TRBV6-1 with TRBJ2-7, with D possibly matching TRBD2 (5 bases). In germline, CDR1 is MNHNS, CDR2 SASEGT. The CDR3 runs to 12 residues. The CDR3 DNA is TGTGCCAGCTGTGACGGGGTATACGAGCAGTACTTC. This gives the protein CASCDGVYEQYF.

Here the CDR3 DNA reads TGTGCCAGCAGCTCGACAGGCCTGAACACTGAAGCTTTCTTT. Protein product: CASSSTGLNTEAFF. The genes are TRBV7-3 and TRBJ1-1, with a weak D call TRBD1 (6 bases). This CDR3 spans 14 amino acids. V gave up 4 bases and J gave up 0 bases, with 9 bases separating them. The germline V gene encodes CDR1 SGHTA and CDR2 FQGTGA.

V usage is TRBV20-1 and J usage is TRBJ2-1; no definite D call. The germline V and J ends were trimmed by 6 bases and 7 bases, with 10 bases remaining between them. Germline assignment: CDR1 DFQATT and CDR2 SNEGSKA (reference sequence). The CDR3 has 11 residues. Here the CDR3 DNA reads TGCAGTGCCTATCGTCCAAATGAGCAGTTCTTC. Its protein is CSAYRPNEQFF.

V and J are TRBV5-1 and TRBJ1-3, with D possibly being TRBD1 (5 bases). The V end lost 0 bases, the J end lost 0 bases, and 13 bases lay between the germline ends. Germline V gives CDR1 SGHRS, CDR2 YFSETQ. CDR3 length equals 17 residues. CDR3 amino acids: CASSLGPQGGSGNTIYF. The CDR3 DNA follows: TGCGCCAGCAGCTTGGGGCCCCAGGGAGGCTCTGGAAACACCATATATTTT. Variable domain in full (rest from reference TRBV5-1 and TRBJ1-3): KAGVTQTPRYLIKTRGQQVTLSCSPISGHRSVSWYQQTPGQGLQFLFEYFSETQRNKGNFPGRFSGRQFSNSRSEMNVSTLELGDSALYLCASSLGPQGGSGNTIYFGEGSWLTVV.

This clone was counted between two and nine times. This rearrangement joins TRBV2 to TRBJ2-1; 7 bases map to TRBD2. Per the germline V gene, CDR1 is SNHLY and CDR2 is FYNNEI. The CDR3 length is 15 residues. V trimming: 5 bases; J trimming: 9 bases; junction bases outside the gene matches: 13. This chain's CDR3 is CASSRPGSGVGEQFF. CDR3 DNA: TGTGCCAGCAGTAGGCCGGGGAGCGGGGTTGGTGAGCAGTTCTTC.